The clone carrying this TCR beta chain has more than one count but fewer than ten. Antigen specificity is unknown. The sample originates from a study of beta chain features in type 1 diabetes. Overall study: The patients were much like the healthy donors in age, gender and cell yields.

Germline CDR1 is SGHTA and CDR2 is FQGNSA. CDR3 length equals 13 residues. V shed 5 bases, J shed 9 bases, and the junction held 6 bases outside the gene matches. Expressed TCRB transcripts got sequenced, as all isolated RNA was reverse transcribed. Each sample of naive, central memory or regulatory T cells had, on average, around 3.5 million reads. TCRdb's table, derived via immunoSEQ multiplex PCR, lists solely in-frame clones and lacks some. This sample carries about 160,000 clones, around 8.3% of them seen once, and the ten largest clones take around 0.5%. Broader study findings: More deletions and fewer insertions at VDJ junctions were found in patients with type 1 diabetes. A moderate, significant TCRB CDR3 shortening appeared in type 1 diabetes across four CD4+ subsets.

The chain joins TRBV7-2 to TRBJ2-1, with 8 bases matching TRBD2. This receptor was identified in a woman aged 18-29 years with type 1 diabetes. What was sequenced was central memory CD4+ T cells from blood. CDR3 loop: CASSEWRGAEQFF. In nucleotides, the CDR3 is TGTGCCAGCAGCGAATGGCGGGGGGCTGAGCAGTTCTTC.